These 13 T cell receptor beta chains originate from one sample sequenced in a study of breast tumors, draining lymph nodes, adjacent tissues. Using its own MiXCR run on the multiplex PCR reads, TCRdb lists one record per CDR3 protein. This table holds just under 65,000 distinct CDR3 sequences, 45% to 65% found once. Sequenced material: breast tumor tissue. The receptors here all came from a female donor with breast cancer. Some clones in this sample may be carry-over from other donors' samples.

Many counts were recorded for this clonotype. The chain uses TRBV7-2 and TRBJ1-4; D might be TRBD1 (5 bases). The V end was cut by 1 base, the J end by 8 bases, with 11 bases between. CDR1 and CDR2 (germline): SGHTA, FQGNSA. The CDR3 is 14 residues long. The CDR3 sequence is CASSLDQGGEKLFF. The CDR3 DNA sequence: TGTGCCAGCAGCTTAGACCAGGGTGGAGAAAAACTGTTTTTT. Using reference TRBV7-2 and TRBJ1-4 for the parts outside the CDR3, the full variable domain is GAGVSQSPSNKVTEKGKDVELRCDPISGHTALYWYRQSLGQGLEFLIYFQGNSAPDKSGLPSDRFSAERTGGSVSTLTIQRTQQEDSAVYLCASSLDQGGEKLFFGSGTQLSVL.

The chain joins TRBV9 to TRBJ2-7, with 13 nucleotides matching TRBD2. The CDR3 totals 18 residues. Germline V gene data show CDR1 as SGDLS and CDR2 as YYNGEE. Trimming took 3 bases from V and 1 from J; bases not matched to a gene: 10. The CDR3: CASSEEGGLAGNSYEQYF. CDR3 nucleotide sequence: TGTGCCAGCAGCGAGGAGGGGGGACTAGCGGGAAATTCCTACGAGCAGTACTTC.

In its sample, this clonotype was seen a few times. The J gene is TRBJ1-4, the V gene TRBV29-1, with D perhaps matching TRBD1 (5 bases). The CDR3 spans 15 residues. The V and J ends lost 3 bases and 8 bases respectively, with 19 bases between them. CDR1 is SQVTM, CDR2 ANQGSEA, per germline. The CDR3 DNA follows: TGCAGCGTTGATAGCGGGTACGGGGCAAGGGAAAAACTGTTTTTT. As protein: CSVDSGYGAREKLFF.

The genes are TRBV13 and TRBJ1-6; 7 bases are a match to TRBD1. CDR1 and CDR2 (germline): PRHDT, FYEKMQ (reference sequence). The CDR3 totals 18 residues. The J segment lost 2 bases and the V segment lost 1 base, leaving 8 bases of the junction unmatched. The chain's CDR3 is CASSLVSGTAPYNSPLHF. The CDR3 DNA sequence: TGTGCCAGCAGCTTAGTTTCCGGGACAGCACCCTATAATTCACCCCTCCACTTT.

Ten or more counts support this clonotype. CDR3 protein: CASSQRGGGADTQYF. CDR3 in DNA: TGTGCCAGCAGTCAAAGGGGTGGGGGCGCAGATACGCAGTATTTT. This rearrangement joins TRBV6-1 to TRBJ2-3, with D possibly TRBD1 on 6 matching bases. The V end lost 5 bases, the J end lost 4 bases, and 16 bases lay between the germline ends. The CDR3 length is 15 residues. The V gene's germline CDR1 is MNHNS and CDR2 SASEGT.

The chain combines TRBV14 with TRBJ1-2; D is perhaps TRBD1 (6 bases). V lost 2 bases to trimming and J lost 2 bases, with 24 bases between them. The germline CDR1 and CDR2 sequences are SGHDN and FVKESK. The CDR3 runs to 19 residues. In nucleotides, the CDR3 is TGTGCCAGCAGCCAATTCAGAGGGAGGGGGAACCCAAAAAACTATGGCTACACCTTC. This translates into CASSQFRGRGNPKNYGYTF.

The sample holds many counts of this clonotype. CDR3: CASSLGRQGAETQYF. The DNA of the CDR3 is TGTGCCAGCAGCTTAGGCCGCCAGGGGGCAGAGACCCAGTACTTC. This chain links TRBV11-2 with TRBJ2-5; TRBD1 agrees at 8 bases. Looked up from germline, CDR1 is SGHAT and CDR2 is FQNNGV. The CDR3 spans 15 residues. V was pared by 1 base and J by 4 bases, with 5 bases of the junction left unmatched. Variable domain in full (rest from reference TRBV11-2 and TRBJ2-5): EAGVAQSPRYKIIEKRQSVAFWCNPISGHATLYWYQQILGQGPKLLIQFQNNGVVDDSQLPKDRFSAERLKGVDSTLKIQPAKLEDSAVYLCASSLGRQGAETQYFGPGTRLLVL.

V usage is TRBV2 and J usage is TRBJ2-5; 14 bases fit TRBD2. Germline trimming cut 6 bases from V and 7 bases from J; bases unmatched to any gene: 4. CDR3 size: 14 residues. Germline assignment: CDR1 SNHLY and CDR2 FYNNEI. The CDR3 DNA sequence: TGTGCCAGCAGGTTGACTAGCGGGGGGGGGACCCAGTACTTC. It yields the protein CASRLTSGGGTQYF.

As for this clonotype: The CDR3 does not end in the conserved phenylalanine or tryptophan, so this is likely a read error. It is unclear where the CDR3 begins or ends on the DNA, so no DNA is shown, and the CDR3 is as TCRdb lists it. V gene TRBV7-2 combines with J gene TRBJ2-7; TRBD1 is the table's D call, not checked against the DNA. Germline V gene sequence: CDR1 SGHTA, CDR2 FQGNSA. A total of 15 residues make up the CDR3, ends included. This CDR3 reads CASSFGGARGGERYS.

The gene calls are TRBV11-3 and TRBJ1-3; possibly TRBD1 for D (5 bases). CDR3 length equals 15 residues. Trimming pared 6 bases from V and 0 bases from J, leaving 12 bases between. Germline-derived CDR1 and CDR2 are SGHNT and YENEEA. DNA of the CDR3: TGTGCCAGCAGACAAGACAGTTACTCTGGAAACACCATATATTTT. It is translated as CASRQDSYSGNTIYF.

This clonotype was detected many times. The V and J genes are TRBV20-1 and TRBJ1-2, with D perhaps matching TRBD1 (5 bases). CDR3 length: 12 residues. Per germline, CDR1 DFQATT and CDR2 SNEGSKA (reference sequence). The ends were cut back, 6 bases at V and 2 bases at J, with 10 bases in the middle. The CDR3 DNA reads TGCAGTGCAAGGGCAGGGAACTATGGCTACACCTTC. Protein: CSARAGNYGYTF.

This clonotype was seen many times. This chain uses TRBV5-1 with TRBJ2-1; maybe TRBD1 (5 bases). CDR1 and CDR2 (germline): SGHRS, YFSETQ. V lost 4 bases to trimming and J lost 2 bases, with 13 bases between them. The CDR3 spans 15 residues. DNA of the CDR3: TGCGCCAGCAGCAGGGCAGGGTCCACCTACAATGAGCAGTTCTTC. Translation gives CASSRAGSTYNEQFF.

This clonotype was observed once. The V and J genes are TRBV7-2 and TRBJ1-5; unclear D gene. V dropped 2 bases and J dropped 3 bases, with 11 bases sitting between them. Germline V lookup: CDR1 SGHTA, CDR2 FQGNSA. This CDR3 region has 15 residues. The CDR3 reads CASSLISGYNQPQHF. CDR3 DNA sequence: TGTGCCAGCAGCTTAATTAGCGGGTACAATCAGCCCCAGCATTTT.